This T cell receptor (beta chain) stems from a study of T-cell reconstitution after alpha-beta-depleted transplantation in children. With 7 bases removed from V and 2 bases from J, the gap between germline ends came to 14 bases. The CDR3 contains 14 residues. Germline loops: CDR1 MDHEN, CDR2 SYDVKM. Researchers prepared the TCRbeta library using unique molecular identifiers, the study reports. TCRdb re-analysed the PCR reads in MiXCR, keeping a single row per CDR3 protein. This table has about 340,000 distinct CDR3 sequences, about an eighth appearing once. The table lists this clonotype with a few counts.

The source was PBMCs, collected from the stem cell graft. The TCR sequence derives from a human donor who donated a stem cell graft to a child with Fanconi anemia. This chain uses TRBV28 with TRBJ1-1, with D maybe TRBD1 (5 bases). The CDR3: CASKTWGENTEAFF. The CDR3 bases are TGTGCCAGCAAAACCTGGGGGGAAAACACTGAAGCTTTCTTT.